The 25 T cell receptor beta chains below were found in one sample sequenced in a study of CD8 T cells in ankylosing spondylitis. The antigens of these receptors remain unknown. The study's findings and limits: A motif of fewer than ten highly homologous TCR beta variants was seen as apparently characteristic of ankylosing spondylitis blood.

TCRdb reanalysed the 5' RACE reads using MiXCR and keeps one entry per CDR3 protein. Of under 150,000 distinct CDR3 sequences listed, about a sixth were seen once; the top ten hold 30% to 35%. What was sequenced was blood, either unsorted or a sorted T cell fraction (not recorded which). These TCRs come from a male donor with ankylosing spondylitis.

This clonotype has only a few counts. The genes are TRBV20-1 and TRBJ1-3, with D possibly being TRBD1 (6 bases). V lost 2 bases and J lost 4, with 9 bases in between. The CDR3 consists of 13 residues. Germline V CDR1 and CDR2: DFQATT, SNEGSKA (reference sequence). The CDR3 bases are TGCAGTGCTAGACTAAGGGGGGGAAACACCATATATTTT. Protein: CSARLRGGNTIYF.

This clonotype has more than one count but fewer than ten. The gene calls are TRBV10-2 and TRBJ2-7; D is perhaps TRBD1 or TRBD2 (5 bases each). The CDR3 totals 15 residues. The germline CDR1 and CDR2 sequences are WSHSY and SAAADI. Trimming left V 6 bases short and J 4 bases short, with 19 bases between. The CDR3 is CASSRDGSAMYEQYF. The CDR3 coding sequence is TGCGCCAGCAGCCGGGACGGATCGGCTATGTACGAGCAGTACTTC.

This clonotype was counted between two and nine times. The chain employs TRBV7-6 and TRBJ1-4, with D unresolved. There are 14 residues in the CDR3. The germline V and J ends were trimmed by 5 bases and 6 bases, with 13 bases remaining between them. Germline V gene data show CDR1 as SGHVS and CDR2 as FNYEAQ. The CDR3 DNA follows: TGTGCCAGCAGCCATAAATTACGAGATGAAAAACTGTTTTTT. This gives the protein CASSHKLRDEKLFF.

The CDR3 region has the DNA TGTGCCATCAGTGGACGGGGGGACCACCCGAACCTGGTTAATGAGCAGTTCTTC. Translation: CAISGRGDHPNLVNEQFF. The gene calls are TRBV10-3 and TRBJ2-1; 7 bases are a match to TRBD2. CDR3 length: 18 amino acids. V was clipped by 4 bases and J by 7 bases; unmatched bases: 19. Germline lookup yields CDR1 ENHRY and CDR2 SYGVKD.

The J gene is TRBJ2-1, the V gene TRBV2; a weak D match, TRBD2 (6 bases). Germline V lookup: CDR1 SNHLY, CDR2 FYNNEI. The CDR3 is 15 residues long. Trimming removed 6 bases at V and 9 bases at J, with 21 bases between. The CDR3 DNA reads as TGTGCCAGCAGCCGTGGGGGGACGGTGTCGGGTGAGCAGTTCTTC. This codes for CASSRGGTVSGEQFF.

This chain links TRBV12-3 or TRBV12-4 with TRBJ2-2; D unresolved. The CDR3 length is 13 residues. With 7 bases removed from V and 2 bases from J, the gap between germline ends came to 8 bases. The DNA of the CDR3 is TGTGCCAGCACCGACAAAAACACCGGGGAGCTGTTTTTT. Its protein product is CASTDKNTGELFF.

This sequence joins TRBV27 and TRBJ1-1, with D perhaps TRBD1 (6 bases). The CDR3 totals 15 residues. Per the germline V gene, CDR1 is MNHEY and CDR2 is SMNVEV (reference sequence). Trimming shortened V by 7 bases and J by 1 base, and 16 bases separated the two germline ends. CDR3 loop: CASIGWGQTNTEAFF. CDR3 bases: TGTGCCAGCATAGGCTGGGGGCAAACGAACACTGAAGCTTTCTTT.

This clonotype was found a few times. The CDR3 bases are TGTGCCAGCAGTTCGTACACAGATACGCAGTATTTT. Translation: CASSSYTDTQYF. V usage is TRBV27 and J usage is TRBJ2-3; D is ambiguous. Trimming left V 4 bases short and J 2 bases short, with 4 bases between. Germline V CDR1 and CDR2: MNHEY, SMNVEV (reference sequence). The CDR3 runs 12 residues.

This clonotype was observed a handful of times. This chain uses TRBV7-9 with TRBJ2-7; D unresolved. There are 13 residues in the CDR3. V was trimmed by 1 base and J by 4 bases, leaving 8 bases between them. Germline V lookup: CDR1 SEHNR, CDR2 FQNEAQ (reference sequence). This chain's CDR3 is CASSLGAVYEQYF. CDR3 in DNA: TGTGCCAGCAGCTTAGGGGCCGTATACGAGCAGTACTTC.

The rearrangement joins TRBV7-9 to TRBJ2-7; 7 positions match TRBD1. V shed 6 bases and J 2 bases; nucleotides not matched to a gene: 13. The CDR3 spans 16 residues. The germline CDR1 and CDR2 sequences are SEHNR and FQNEAQ (reference sequence). CDR3 sequence reads: CASSTNRGKRAYEQYF. The CDR3 region has the DNA TGTGCCAGCAGTACCAACAGGGGAAAGAGAGCCTACGAGCAGTACTTC. Full variable domain (rest looked up from reference TRBV7-9 and TRBJ2-7): DTGVSQNPRHKITKRGQNVTFRCDPISEHNRLYWYRQTLGQGPEFLTYFQNEAQLEKSRLLSDRFSAERPKGSFSTLEIQRTEQGDSAMYLCASSTNRGKRAYEQYFGPGTRLTVT.

The chain carries TRBV7-2 and TRBJ2-1, with D tentatively TRBD2 (6 bases). Trimming took 5 bases from V and 9 from J, leaving 20 bases between them. CDR3 length equals 15 residues. CDR1 and CDR2 from the germline V gene are SGHTA and FQGNSA. The CDR3 reads CASSPWRDLRSEQFF. In nucleotides, the CDR3 is TGTGCCAGCAGCCCTTGGAGGGATTTACGTAGTGAGCAGTTCTTC.

This clonotype occurred a few times. CDR3 sequence: CASSQGSTGVLVLAEQFF. The CDR3 DNA reads TGTGCCAGCAGCCAAGGAAGCACCGGGGTACTAGTACTTGCTGAGCAGTTCTTC. The chain uses TRBV14 and TRBJ2-1, with D perhaps matching TRBD2 (5 bases). The CDR3 totals 18 residues. V dropped 1 base and J dropped 9 bases, with 25 bases sitting between them. CDR1 and CDR2 (germline): SGHDN, FVKESK.

This clonotype was counted between two and nine times. The chain couples TRBV29-1 to TRBJ1-1; D not resolved. The CDR3 spans 13 residues. Germline assignment: CDR1 SQVTM and CDR2 ANQGSEA. V was cut by 2 bases and J by 5 bases, with 12 bases left in between. The CDR3 DNA sequence: TGCAGCGTTGAAACGAGAACAAAGACTGAAGCTTTCTTT. Translating it yields CSVETRTKTEAFF.

This clonotype was counted a few times. This sequence joins TRBV9 and TRBJ2-7, with D uncertain. Trimming shortened V by 0 bases and J by 2 bases, and 9 bases separated the two germline ends. Germline V CDR1 and CDR2: SGDLS, YYNGEE. This CDR3 spans 14 amino acids. CDR3: CASSVASDTYEQYF. CDR3 in DNA: TGTGCCAGCAGCGTAGCTTCCGACACCTACGAGCAGTACTTC.

This clonotype turned up a few times. The chain couples TRBV2 to TRBJ2-7, with 11 bases that match TRBD2. The CDR3 has 15 amino acids. Germline-derived CDR1 and CDR2 are SNHLY and FYNNEI. V was pared by 6 bases and J by 3 bases, with 7 bases of the junction left unmatched. CDR3 nucleotides: TGTGCCAGCAGGGGTACTAGCGGGAGTGTCTACGAGCAGTACTTC. Translation gives CASRGTSGSVYEQYF. Looking up the rest from reference TRBV2 and TRBJ2-7 gives the full variable domain: EPEVTQTPSHQVTQMGQEVILRCVPISNHLYFYWYRQILGQKVEFLVSFYNNEISEKSEIFDDQFSVERPDGSNFTLKIRSTKLEDSAMYFCASRGTSGSVYEQYFGPGTRLTVT.

CDR3 sequence (DNA): TGTGCCAGCAGCGCCAGACTCTACCAAGAGACCCAGTACTTC. This codes for CASSARLYQETQYF. The gene calls are TRBV13 and TRBJ2-5, with no clear D. CDR3 length: 14 residues. Trimming pared 5 bases from V and 0 bases from J, leaving 10 bases between. CDR1 PRHDT and CDR2 FYEKMQ come from the germline V gene (reference sequence).

In its sample, this clonotype was seen many times. J is TRBJ2-1 and V is TRBV12-3 or TRBV12-4; D uncertain. The CDR3 sequence is 13 residues long. Trimming stripped 6 bases from V and 0 bases from J, with 6 bases between. In nucleotides, the CDR3 is TGTGCCAGCAGCTCTAGCTCCTACAATGAGCAGTTCTTC. Amino acids: CASSSSSYNEQFF.

This clonotype was recorded at least ten times. V and J are TRBV12-3 or TRBV12-4 and TRBJ1-5; D is ambiguous. Trimming cost V 4 bases and J 0 bases, with 7 bases left between them. This CDR3 comprises 14 residues. CDR3 residues: CASSSSYSNQPQHF. The CDR3 DNA reads as TGTGCCAGCAGTTCGAGTTATAGCAATCAGCCCCAGCATTTT.

This clonotype was seen a few times. The rearrangement uses TRBV5-1 and TRBJ2-7; TRBD1 matches 9 bases. J lost 5 bases, V lost 4 bases, and 13 bases had no gene match. Germline V gene sequence: CDR1 SGHRS, CDR2 YFSETQ. The length of the CDR3 is 16 residues. The CDR3: CASSRDREYGTDEQYF. The CDR3 nucleotides are TGCGCCAGCAGCAGGGACAGGGAGTATGGGACCGACGAGCAGTACTTC.

The chain has TRBV4-2 and TRBJ2-7, with D possibly matching TRBD1 (7 bases). Trimming shortened V by 0 bases and J by 2 bases, and 14 bases separated the two germline ends. Germline loops: CDR1 LGHNA, CDR2 YNFKEQ. The CDR3 has 16 residues. The CDR3 sequence: CASSQDPGGTAYEQYF. Here the CDR3 DNA reads TGTGCCAGCAGCCAAGATCCAGGGGGGACGGCCTACGAGCAGTACTTC.

This clonotype was counted only a few times. The genes are TRBV27 and TRBJ2-7, with TRBD1 matching 9 bases. Germline V CDR1 and CDR2: MNHEY, SMNVEV (reference sequence). The V and J ends lost 7 bases and 5 bases, in that order; junction bases with no gene match: 6. The CDR3 covers 13 residues. The CDR3 is CASTNRGRDEQYF. The CDR3, as DNA: TGTGCCAGCACTAACAGGGGGCGGGACGAGCAGTACTTC.

There are many counts of this clonotype. The chain joins TRBV28 to TRBJ2-2; D might be TRBD1 (5 bases). The germline gives CDR1 MDHEN, CDR2 SYDVKM. The CDR3 extends over 14 amino acids. Trimming cost V 4 bases and J 4 bases, with 10 bases left between them. The CDR3, as DNA: TGTGCCAGCAGTTACATCAGGGTCACCGGGGAGCTGTTTTTT. Translation: CASSYIRVTGELFF.

The V gene is TRBV28, the J gene TRBJ1-1; D unclear. Trimming took off 6 bases at V and 6 bases at J, with 20 bases between the two ends. CDR3 length: 15 amino acids. Germline-derived CDR1 and CDR2 are MDHEN and SYDVKM. The CDR3 is CASRTNAARWAEAFF. CDR3 in DNA: TGTGCCAGCAGGACCAACGCCGCTCGTTGGGCTGAAGCTTTCTTT.

Here the CDR3 reads CASSLVGGSAYEQYF. In DNA, the CDR3 is TGCGCCAGCAGCTTGGTAGGCGGGAGTGCCTACGAGCAGTACTTC. This chain joins TRBV5-1 and TRBJ2-7; 7 bases map to TRBD2. Germline loops: CDR1 SGHRS, CDR2 YFSETQ. This CDR3 has 15 residues. V lost 0 bases to trimming and J lost 2 bases; unmatched junction nucleotides: 5. Together with reference TRBV5-1 and TRBJ2-7, the CDR3 gives the full variable domain: KAGVTQTPRYLIKTRGQQVTLSCSPISGHRSVSWYQQTPGQGLQFLFEYFSETQRNKGNFPGRFSGRQFSNSRSEMNVSTLELGDSALYLCASSLVGGSAYEQYFGPGTRLTVT.

This clonotype was detected a few times. The rearrangement links TRBV30 to TRBJ2-7; TRBD1 might be the D (5 bases). Germline V gene data show CDR1 as GTSNPN and CDR2 as SVGIG (reference sequence). This CDR3 has 13 amino acids. Trimming pared 1 base from V and 4 bases from J, leaving 11 bases between. The CDR3 here is CAWSATGPYEQYF. CDR3 DNA: TGTGCCTGGAGTGCTACAGGTCCTTACGAGCAGTACTTC.